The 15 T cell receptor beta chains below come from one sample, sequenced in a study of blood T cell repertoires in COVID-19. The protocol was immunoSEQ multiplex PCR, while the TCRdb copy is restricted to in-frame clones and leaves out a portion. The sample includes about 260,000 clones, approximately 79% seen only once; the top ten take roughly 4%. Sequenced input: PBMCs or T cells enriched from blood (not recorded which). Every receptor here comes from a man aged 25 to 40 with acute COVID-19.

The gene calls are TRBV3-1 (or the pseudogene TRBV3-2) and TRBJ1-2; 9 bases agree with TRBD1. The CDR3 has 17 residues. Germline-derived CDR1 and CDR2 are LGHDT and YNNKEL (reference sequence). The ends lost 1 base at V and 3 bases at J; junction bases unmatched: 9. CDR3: CASSQGRGQGTDYGYTF. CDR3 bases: TGTGCCAGCAGCCAAGGGAGGGGACAGGGAACGGACTATGGCTACACCTTC.

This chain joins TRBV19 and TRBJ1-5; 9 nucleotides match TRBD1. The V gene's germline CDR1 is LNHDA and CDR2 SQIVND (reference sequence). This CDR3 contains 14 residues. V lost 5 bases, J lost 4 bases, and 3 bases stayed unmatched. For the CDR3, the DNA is TGTGCCAGTAGTGAACAGGGGGCAAATCAGCCCCAGCATTTT. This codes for CASSEQGANQPQHF. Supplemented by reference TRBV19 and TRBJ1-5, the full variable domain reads DGGITQSPKYLFRKEGQNVTLSCEQNLNHDAMYWYRQDPGQGLRLIYYSQIVNDFQKGDIAEGYSVSREKKESFPLTVTSAQKNPTAFYLCASSEQGANQPQHFGDGTRLSIL.

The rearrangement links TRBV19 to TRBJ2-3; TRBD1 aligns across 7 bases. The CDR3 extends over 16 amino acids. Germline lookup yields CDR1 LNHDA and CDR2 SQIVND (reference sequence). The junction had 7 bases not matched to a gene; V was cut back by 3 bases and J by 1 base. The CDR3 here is CASSIIQGSRTDTQYF. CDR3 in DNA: TGTGCCAGTAGTATCATACAGGGGAGTCGCACAGATACGCAGTATTTT.

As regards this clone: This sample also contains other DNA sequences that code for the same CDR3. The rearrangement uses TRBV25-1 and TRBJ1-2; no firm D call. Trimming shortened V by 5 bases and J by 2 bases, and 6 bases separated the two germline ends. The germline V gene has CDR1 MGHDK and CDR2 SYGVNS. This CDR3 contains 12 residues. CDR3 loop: CASSTVNYGYTF. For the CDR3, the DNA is TGTGCCAGCAGTACAGTAAACTATGGCTACACCTTC.

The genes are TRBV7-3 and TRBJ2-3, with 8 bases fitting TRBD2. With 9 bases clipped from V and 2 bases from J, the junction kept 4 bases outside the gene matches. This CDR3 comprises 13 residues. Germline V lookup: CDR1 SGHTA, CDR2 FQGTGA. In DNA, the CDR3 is TGTGCCAGTAGAGCGGGGGCCACAGATACGCAGTATTTT. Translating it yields CASRAGATDTQYF.

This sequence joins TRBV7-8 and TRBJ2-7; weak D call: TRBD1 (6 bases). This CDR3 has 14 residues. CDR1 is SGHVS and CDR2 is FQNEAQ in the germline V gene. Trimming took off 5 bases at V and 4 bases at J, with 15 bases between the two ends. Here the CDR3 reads CASSLSFTGYEQYV. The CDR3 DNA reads TGTGCCAGCAGCCTATCATTTACAGGGTACGAGCAGTACGTC.

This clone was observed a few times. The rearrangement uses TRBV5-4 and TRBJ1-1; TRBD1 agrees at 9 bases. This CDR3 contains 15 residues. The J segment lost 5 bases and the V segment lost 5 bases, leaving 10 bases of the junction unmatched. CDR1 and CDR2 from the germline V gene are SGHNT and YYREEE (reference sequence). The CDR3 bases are TGTGCCAGCAGATCCGGGACAGGGTATATGACTGAAGCTTTCTTT. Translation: CASRSGTGYMTEAFF.

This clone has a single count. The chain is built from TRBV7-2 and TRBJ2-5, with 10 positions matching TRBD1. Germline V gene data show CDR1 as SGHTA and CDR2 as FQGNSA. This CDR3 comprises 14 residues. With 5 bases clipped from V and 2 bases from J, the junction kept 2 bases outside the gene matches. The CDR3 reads CASSKDRGQETQYF. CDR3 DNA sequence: TGTGCCAGCAGCAAGGACAGGGGGCAAGAGACCCAGTACTTC.

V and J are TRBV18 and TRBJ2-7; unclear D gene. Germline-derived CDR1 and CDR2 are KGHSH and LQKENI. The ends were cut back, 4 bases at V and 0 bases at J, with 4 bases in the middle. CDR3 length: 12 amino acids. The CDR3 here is CASSRSSYEQYV. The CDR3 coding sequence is TGTGCCAGCTCACGGAGCTCCTACGAGCAGTACGTC.

In DNA, the CDR3 is TGTGCCAGCAGCCGGCGGCCGGGAGAAGTAAATGAGCAGTTCTTC. Protein product: CASSRRPGEVNEQFF. The J gene is TRBJ2-1, the V gene TRBV14, with TRBD2 as a possible D gene (6 bases). Germline lookup yields CDR1 SGHDN and CDR2 FVKESK. V shed 4 bases and J shed 7 bases, with 17 bases lying between them. CDR3 length equals 15 residues.

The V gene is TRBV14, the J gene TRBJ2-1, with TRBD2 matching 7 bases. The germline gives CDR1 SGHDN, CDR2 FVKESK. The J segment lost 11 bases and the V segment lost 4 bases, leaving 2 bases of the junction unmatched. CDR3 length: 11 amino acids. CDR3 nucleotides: TGTGCCAGCAGCCGAAGCGGGAAGCAGTTCTTC. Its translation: CASSRSGKQFF. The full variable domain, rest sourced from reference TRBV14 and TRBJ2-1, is EAGVTQFPSHSVIEKGQTVTLRCDPISGHDNLYWYRRVMGKEIKFLLHFVKESKQDESGMPNNRFLAERTGGTYSTLKVQPAELEDSGVYFCASSRSGKQFFGPGTRLTVL.

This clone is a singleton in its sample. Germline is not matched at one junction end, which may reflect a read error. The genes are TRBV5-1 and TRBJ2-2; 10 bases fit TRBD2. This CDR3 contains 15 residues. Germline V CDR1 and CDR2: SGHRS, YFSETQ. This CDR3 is CASSRTSGNTGELFF. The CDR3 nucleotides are TGTGCCAGCAGCAGGACTAGCGGGAACACCGGGGAGCTGTTTTTT.

The chain's CDR3 is CASTRKAPSSYNEQFF. In nucleotides, the CDR3 is TGTGCCAGCACCCGCAAAGCCCCTAGCTCCTACAATGAGCAGTTCTTC. The rearrangement links TRBV27 to TRBJ2-1; D gene uncertain. The V gene's germline CDR1 is MNHEY and CDR2 SMNVEV (reference sequence). This CDR3 region has 16 residues. V shed 7 bases and J shed 0 bases, with 16 bases lying between them.

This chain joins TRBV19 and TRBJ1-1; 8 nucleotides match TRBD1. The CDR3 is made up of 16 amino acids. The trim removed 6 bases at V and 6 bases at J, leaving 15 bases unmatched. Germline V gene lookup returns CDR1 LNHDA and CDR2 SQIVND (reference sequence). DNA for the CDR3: TGTGCCAGTAGAAAAGTGGGAGGCAGGGGGCATGCTGAAGCTTTCTTT. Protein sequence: CASRKVGGRGHAEAFF.

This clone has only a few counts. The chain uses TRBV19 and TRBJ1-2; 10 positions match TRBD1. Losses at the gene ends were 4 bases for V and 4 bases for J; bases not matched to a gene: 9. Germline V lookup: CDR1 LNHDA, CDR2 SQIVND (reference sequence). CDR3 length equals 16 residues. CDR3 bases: TGTGCCAGTAGTACGACCGGGACAGGGGTACTCTATGGCTACACCTTC. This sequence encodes CASSTTGTGVLYGYTF.